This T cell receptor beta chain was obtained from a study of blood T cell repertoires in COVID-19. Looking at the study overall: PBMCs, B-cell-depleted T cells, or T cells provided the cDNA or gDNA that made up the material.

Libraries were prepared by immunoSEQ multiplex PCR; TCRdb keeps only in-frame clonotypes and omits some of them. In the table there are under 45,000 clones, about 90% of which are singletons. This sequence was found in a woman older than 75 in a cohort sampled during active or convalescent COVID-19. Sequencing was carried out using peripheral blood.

The CDR3 region is CASSTRQGAEAFF. The CDR3 bases are TGTGCCAGCAGCACCCGACAGGGCGCTGAAGCTTTCTTT. The chain recombines TRBV7-3 with TRBJ1-1; the match to TRBD1 covers 7 bases. In germline, CDR1 is SGHTA, CDR2 FQGTGA. Trimming at V came to 5 bases and at J to 6 bases, leaving 6 bases not matched to a gene. This CDR3 spans 13 amino acids. The variable domain in full, completed from reference TRBV7-3 and TRBJ1-1, reads GAGVSQTPSNKVTEKGKYVELRCDPISGHTALYWYRQSLGQGPEFLIYFQGTGAADDSGLPNDRFFAVRPEGSVSTLKIQRTERGDSAVYLCASSTRQGAEAFFGQGTRLTVV.